This T cell receptor (beta chain) was profiled in a study of CXCR3-negative and CXCR3-positive naive CD8 T cells. Notes on the study in general: Naive cells positive for CXCR3 carried more hydrophobic TRB CDR3s than CXCR3-negative ones. Naive subsets did not differ in surface CD5, and TRB CDR3 properties served to infer TCR strength.

As to this clonotype: Antigen unknown.

Germline V gene data show CDR1 as MDHEN and CDR2 as SYDVKM. This CDR3 has 16 residues. The authors prepared UMI-labeled TRB cDNA libraries by 5' RACE. Using the 5' RACE reads, TCRdb records one entry per CDR3 protein without DNA. The ten top clones account for around 2%, within a sample of about 41,000 distinct CDR3 sequences. CD45RO-CCR7+CD27+CD95- marked naive CD8+ T cells. The chain couples TRBV28 to TRBJ2-1; TCRdb's D call of TRBD2 is untestable without DNA. The source material was naive CXCR3- CD8+ T cells from blood. The subset: CD45RO-CCR7+CD27+CD95- naive CD8+ T cells lacking CXCR3 (TNR3-). This sequence was found in a human donor in good health. Some clones in this sample may be carry-over from other donors' samples. The CDR3: CASIGTSGHSYNEQFF.